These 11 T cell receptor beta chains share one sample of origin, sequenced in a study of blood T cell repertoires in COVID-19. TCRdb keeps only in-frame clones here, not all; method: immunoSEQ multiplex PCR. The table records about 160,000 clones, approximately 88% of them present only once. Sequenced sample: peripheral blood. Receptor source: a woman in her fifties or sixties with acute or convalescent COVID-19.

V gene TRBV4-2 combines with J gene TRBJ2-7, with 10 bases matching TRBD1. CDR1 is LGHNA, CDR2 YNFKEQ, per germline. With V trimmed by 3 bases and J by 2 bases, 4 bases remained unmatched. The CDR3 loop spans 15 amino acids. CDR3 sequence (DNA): TGTGCCAGCAGCCATCGGGACAGGGGTGCCTACGAGCAGTACTTC. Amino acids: CASSHRDRGAYEQYF.

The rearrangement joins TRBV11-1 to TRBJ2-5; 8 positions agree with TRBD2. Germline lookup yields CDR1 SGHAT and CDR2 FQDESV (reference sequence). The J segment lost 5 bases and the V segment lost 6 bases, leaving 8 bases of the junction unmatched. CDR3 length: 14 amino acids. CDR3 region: CASRPGGVGETQYF. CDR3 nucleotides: TGTGCCAGCAGACCGGGGGGGGTCGGGGAGACCCAGTACTTC. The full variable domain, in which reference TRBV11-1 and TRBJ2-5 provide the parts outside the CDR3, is EAEVAQSPRYKITEKSQAVAFWCDPISGHATLYWYRQILGQGPELLVQFQDESVVDDSQLPKDRFSAERLKGVDSTLKIQPAELGDSAMYLCASRPGGVGETQYFGPGTRLLVL.

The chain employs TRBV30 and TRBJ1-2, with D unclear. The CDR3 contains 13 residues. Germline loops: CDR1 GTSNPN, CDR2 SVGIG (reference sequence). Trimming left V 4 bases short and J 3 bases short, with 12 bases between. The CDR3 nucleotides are TGTGCCTGGAAATCCGACATGCACTATGGCTACACCTTC. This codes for CAWKSDMHYGYTF.

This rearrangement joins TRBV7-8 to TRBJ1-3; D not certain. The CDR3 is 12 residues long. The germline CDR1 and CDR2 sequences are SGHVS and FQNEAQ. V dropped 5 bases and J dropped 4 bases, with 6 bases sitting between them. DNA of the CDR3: TGTGCCAGCAGCCTGGCCGGAAACACCATATATTTT. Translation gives CASSLAGNTIYF.

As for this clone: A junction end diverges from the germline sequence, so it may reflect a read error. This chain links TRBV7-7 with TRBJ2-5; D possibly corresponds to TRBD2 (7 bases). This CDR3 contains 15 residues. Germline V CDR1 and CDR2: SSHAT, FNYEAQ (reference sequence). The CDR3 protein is CASSSMSGDTETQYF. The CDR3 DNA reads TGTGCTAGCAGCTCCATGAGCGGGGACACCGAGACCCAGTACTTC.

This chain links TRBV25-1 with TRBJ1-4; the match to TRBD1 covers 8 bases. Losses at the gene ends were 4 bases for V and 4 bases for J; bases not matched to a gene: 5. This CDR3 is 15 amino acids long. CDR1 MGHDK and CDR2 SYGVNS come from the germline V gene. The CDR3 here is CASSVQGASNEKLFF. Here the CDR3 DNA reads TGTGCCAGCAGTGTTCAGGGGGCGAGTAATGAAAAACTGTTTTTT.

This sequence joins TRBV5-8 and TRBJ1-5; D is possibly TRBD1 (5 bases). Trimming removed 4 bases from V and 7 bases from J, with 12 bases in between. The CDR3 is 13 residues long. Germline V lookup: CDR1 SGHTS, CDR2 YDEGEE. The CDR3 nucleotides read TGTGCCAGCAGCCTACAAAGGGGACAGCCCCAGCATTTT. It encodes CASSLQRGQPQHF.

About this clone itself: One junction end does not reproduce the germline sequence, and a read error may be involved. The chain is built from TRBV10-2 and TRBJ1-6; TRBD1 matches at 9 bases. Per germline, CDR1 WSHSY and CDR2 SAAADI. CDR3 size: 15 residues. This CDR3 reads CASSGGQGSRSPFHF. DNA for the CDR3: TGCGCCAGCAGTGGGGGACAGGGCTCTAGGTCACCCTTCCACTTT.

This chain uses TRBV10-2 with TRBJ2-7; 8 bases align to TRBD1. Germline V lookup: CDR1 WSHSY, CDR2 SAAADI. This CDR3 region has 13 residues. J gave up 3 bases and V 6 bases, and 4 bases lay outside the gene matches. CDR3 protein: CASSGQGSYEQYF. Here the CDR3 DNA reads TGCGCCAGCAGCGGACAGGGTAGCTACGAGCAGTACTTC.

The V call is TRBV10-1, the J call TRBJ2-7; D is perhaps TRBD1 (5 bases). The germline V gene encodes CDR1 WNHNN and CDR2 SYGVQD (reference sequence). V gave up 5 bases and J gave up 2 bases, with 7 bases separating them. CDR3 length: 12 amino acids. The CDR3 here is CASSPGTYEQYF. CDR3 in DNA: TGCGCCAGCAGTCCAGGGACCTACGAGCAGTACTTC.

As DNA, the CDR3 is TGTGCCAGCAGACCTGGGACAGGAGTTAATGAAAAACTGTTTTTT. Its protein is CASRPGTGVNEKLFF. This chain joins TRBV9 and TRBJ1-4, with TRBD1 matching 8 bases. Germline V gene sequence: CDR1 SGDLS, CDR2 YYNGEE. The length of the CDR3 is 15 residues. The ends lost 5 bases at V and 4 bases at J; junction bases unmatched: 7.